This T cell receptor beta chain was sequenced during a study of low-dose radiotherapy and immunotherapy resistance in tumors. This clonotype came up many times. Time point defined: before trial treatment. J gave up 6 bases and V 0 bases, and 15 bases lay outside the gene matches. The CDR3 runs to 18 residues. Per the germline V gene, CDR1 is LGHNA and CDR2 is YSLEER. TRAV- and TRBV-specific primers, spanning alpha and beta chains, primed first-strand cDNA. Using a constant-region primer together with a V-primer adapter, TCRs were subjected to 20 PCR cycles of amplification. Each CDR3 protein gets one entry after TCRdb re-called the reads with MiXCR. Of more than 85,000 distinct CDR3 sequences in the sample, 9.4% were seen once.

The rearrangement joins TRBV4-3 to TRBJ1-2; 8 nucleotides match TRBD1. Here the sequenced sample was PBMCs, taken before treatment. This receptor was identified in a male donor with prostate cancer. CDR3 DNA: TGCGCCAGCAGCCAAGATCGGGCAGGGGGCTCAGGTGCTGATGGCTACACCTTC. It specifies CASSQDRAGGSGADGYTF.